The T cell receptor beta chain described here comes from a study of T cell repertoires in ileal Crohn's disease. The wider study: Patients had a median roughly 8-year disease duration, and around 35% were active smokers.

Documented time point: inflamed ileum from the surgical specimen. Profiled with immunoSEQ multiplex PCR; TCRdb holds only in-frame clones, not every one. The sample lists about 14,000 clones, roughly 80% occurring once. The sample was ileal tissue. This TCR was recovered from an adult with Crohn's disease.

CDR3 sequence reads: CASSYSWTGTDTQYF. The CDR3 DNA is TGTGCCAGCAGTTACTCCTGGACAGGGACAGATACGCAGTATTTT. This rearrangement joins TRBV6-6 to TRBJ2-3; 8 bases fit TRBD1. The J segment lost 3 bases and the V segment lost 0 bases, leaving 2 bases of the junction unmatched. The CDR3 is 15 residues long. Germline V gene sequence: CDR1 MNHNY, CDR2 SVGAGI (reference sequence).